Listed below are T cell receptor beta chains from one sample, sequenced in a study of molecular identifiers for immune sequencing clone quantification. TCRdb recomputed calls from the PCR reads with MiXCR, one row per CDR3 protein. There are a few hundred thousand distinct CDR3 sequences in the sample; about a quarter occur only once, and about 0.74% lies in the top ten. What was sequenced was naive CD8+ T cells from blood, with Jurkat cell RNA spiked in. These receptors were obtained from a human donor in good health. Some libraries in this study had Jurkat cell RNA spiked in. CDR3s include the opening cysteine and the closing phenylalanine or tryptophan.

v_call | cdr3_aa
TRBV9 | CASSVGVGGELFF
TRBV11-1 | CASSFAGTATYEQYF
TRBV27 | CASSLSSGVPLDTQYF
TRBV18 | CASSPGSWQAVNQPQHF
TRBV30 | CAWSYVTSGANVLTF
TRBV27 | CASSSLMGAETQYF
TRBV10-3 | CAISESVADGYDEQYF
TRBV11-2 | CASSYPGGRAYEQYF
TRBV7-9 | CASSSRLAGVHEQYF
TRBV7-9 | CASSPTLRQGLNEKLFF
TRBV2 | CASSESGADEQYF
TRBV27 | CASSLTQGSSYNEQFF
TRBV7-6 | CASSPEVGEPTYEQYF
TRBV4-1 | CASSPVTNYEQYF
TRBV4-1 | CASSQGPGTVNYEQYF
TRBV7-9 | CAGDGGYEQYF
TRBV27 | CASSLTNQPRHF
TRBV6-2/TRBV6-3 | CASSYAARNTGELFF
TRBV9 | CASSVASGSYEQYF
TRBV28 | CATTELNTEAFF
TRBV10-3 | CAISESGGSQETQYF
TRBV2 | CASSDERGSNQPQHF
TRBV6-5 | CASRDLAENYGYTF
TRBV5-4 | CASSFPENEKLFF
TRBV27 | CASSLEWEGPWEQYF
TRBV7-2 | CASSPAQVAKSSYEQYF
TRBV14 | CASSQDLPSGTSTATQYF
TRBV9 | CASSVGTSGADTQYF
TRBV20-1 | CSAPLALGDTQYF
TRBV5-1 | CASSLDGDTNYGYTF
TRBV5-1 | CASSLTGTTYEQYF
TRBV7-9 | CASSLGINTEAFF
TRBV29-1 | CSARTDRGTEAFF
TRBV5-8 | CASSLGSIYEQYF
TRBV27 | CASSWNSYEQYF
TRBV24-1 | CATSDFQQNTSTDTQYF
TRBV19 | CASSFGPDSSYEQYF
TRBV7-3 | CASSLSGLASDTQYF
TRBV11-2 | CASSTPLAGSSYNEQFF
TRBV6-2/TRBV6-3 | CASSLGPPGANVLTF
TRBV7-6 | CASSPTGWGSDTQYF